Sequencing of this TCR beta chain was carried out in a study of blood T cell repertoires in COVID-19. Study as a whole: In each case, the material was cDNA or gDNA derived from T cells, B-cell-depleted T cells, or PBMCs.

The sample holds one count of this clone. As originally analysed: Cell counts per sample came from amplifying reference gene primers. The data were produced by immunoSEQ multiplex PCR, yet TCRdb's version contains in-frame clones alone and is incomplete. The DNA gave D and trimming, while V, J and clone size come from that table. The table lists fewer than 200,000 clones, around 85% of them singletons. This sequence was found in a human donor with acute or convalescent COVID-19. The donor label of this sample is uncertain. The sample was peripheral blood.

CDR3 nucleotides: TGTGCCAGCAGTGAGGTACAGGGCATGGGGACCCAGTACTTC. Protein product: CASSEVQGMGTQYF. The chain has TRBV2 and TRBJ2-5; D may be TRBD1 (6 bases). V shed 3 bases and J shed 7 bases, with 15 bases lying between them. The CDR3 has 14 amino acids. The germline CDR1 and CDR2 sequences are SNHLY and FYNNEI.